This T cell receptor (beta chain) was sequenced during a study of beta chain features in type 1 diabetes. Purity exceeded 95% in all sorted populations. V lost 0 bases to trimming and J lost 1 base, with 10 bases between them. This CDR3 region has 15 residues. Germline V gene lookup returns CDR1 SGHRS and CDR2 YFSETQ. Whole-study findings and limits: People with Type 1 diabetes carried modestly yet significantly shorter TCRB CDR3s in all four CD4+ subsets.

The investigators reverse transcribed all of the isolated RNA, so they sequenced expressed TCRB transcripts. TCRdb's copy holds only in-frame clones and misses some; the assay was immunoSEQ multiplex PCR. The table lists 45,000 to 60,000 clones, approximately 60% of them singletons. This clone has only one observation. Its antigen is still unknown. The chain uses TRBV5-1 and TRBJ1-1, with D possibly TRBD1 on 5 matching bases. This sequence originates from a young woman with type 1 diabetes. The sequencing sample was made of stem cell memory CD4+ T cells from blood. CDR3: CASSLVGRANTEAFF. The CDR3 DNA follows: TGCGCCAGCAGCTTGGTTGGCAGGGCGAACACTGAAGCTTTCTTT.